This T cell receptor (beta chain) was observed in a study of T cell clones after liver transplantation. The overall study: At least one year of complete immunosuppression withdrawal without enzymes over twice normal defined tolerance.

This clone was counted a few times. TCRdb's copy holds only in-frame clones and misses some; the assay was immunoSEQ multiplex PCR. The sample has 95,000 to 130,000 clones; roughly nine tenths are singletons. CDR1 and CDR2 (germline): SGHNT, YYREEE (reference sequence). CDR3 size: 15 residues. Losses at the gene ends were 5 bases for V and 2 bases for J; bases not matched to a gene: 7. Unstimulated PBMCs were sorted into CD3+CD4+ and CD3+CD8+ populations. The input for sequencing was CD4+ T cells from blood, taken 12 months after liver transplant. The clonotype originates from a human patient who received a liver transplant. Some T cells may be supplied by the graft donor. The chain carries TRBV5-4 and TRBJ2-7; 10 nucleotides match TRBD2. The CDR3 here is CASRAGTSETYEQYF. In DNA, the CDR3 is TGTGCCAGCAGAGCGGGGACTAGCGAAACCTACGAGCAGTACTTC.